The source of this T cell receptor beta chain is a study of T cell responses to AZD1222 COVID-19 vaccine (TCRdb year 2021). About the investigation overall: TCR sequencing was performed for about 240 trial participants, of whom about 200 were given two doses of AZD1222 and some 26 were given two doses of MenACWY control vaccine. Trial participants were enrolled into age subgroups of 18-55, 56-69 and 70-plus years, which contained about 150, 27 and 61 TCR-sequenced participants, respectively. Beyond this particular receptor, the publication reports: The 56-69-year group was small, and its depth increase did not reach significance, likely because of low power. Most participants were white British and females outnumbered males, and the authors suggested that clonal diversity may have been underestimated. Conclusions about previously exposed vaccinees are limited because only six or seven AZD1222 recipients were SARS-CoV-2 seropositive at baseline. Vaccine-associated CD4 TCRs spanned the whole spike protein, with dominant responses in regions 160-218 and 743-854. Reportedly, almost half of the unique spike-specific TCRs recognized epitopes lying outside the regions that are mutated in the B.1.351 and B.1.1.7 variants. Because no samples from the day 14 peak response were available, repertoires could be characterized only after the peak T cell response. After two AZD1222 doses, both the breadth and the depth of spike-specific TCRs were significantly higher than at day 0 and than in MenACWY recipients.

As regards this clone: Its antigen is unknown. Base qualities are not recorded, but no much larger clone differs from it by a single base.

What the time point label conveys for this sample: about 28 days (+/-7) after the second vaccine dose. AZD1222 recipients given second doses at about 4 weeks or at about 12 weeks were pooled, since spike-specific TCR depth and breadth were not found to differ between the two schedules. The vaccinee samples were drawn from two UK trials, COV001 and COV002, one of which was a single-blind randomized controlled phase 2/3 trial testing AZD1222 (ChAdOx1 nCoV-19) in healthy adults. For TCRbeta chain sequencing, PBMC samples were collected from trial participants at day 0 and at day 28 after the second dose. V is clipped by 4 bases and J by 6 bases, and the sequence between their germline boundaries is 9 bases long. Counted from cysteine to phenylalanine, this CDR3 has 12 amino acids. Solely the CDR3 DNA is kept, with 36 bases framed from the first base. The CDR3 regions of human TCRbeta chains were subjected to immunosequencing. The authors' analysis ran thus. Repertoire TCRs were checked for matches against a reference library of SARS-CoV-2-specific TCRs that had been generated using the MIRA antigen-specificity platform. Breadth was defined as the fraction of unique TCRs that were SARS-CoV-2-associated. Depth was defined as the fraction of total T cells that were SARS-CoV-2-associated. Each spike-specific TCR was assigned to its reactive spike region and to a CD4 or CD8 class using the MIRA data. Log10-transformed breadth and depth values were compared by one-way ANOVA with Sidak's multiple comparisons tests. TCRdb took this table from immuneACCESS and kept in-frame rearrangements with V and J called. Such tables lack part of the clones; where checked against another copy, unresolved V genes explain under half of the gap, and the rest is unexplained. D and trimming were read from the DNA, whereas the V and J calls and clone size are those reported in that table. The sample yields 250,000 to 300,000 clones; almost 95% were counted once. In total, the top ten clones hold around 0.58% of the sample.

The V and J genes are TRBV12-3 or TRBV12-4 and TRBJ1-1, with the D gene call left open. This TCR derives from an adult who received the AZD1222 COVID-19 vaccine. This specimen consisted of peripheral blood, obtained 28 days after the second AZD1222 dose. Here the CDR3 is given as CASSSDVSEAFF. The DNA sequence follows: TGTGCCAGCAGTTCGGACGTCTCTGAAGCTTTCTTT.